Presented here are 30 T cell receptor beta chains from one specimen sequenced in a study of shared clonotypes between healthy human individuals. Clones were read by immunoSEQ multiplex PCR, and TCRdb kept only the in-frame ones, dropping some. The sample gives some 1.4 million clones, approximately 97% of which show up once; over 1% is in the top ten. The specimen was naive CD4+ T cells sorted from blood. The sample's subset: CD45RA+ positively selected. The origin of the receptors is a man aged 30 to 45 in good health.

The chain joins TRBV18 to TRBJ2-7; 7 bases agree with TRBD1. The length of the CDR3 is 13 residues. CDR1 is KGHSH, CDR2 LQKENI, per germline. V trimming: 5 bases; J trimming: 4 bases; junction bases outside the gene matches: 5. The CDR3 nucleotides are TGTGCCAGCTCAACTACAGGGGTGTACGAGCAGTACTTC. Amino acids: CASSTTGVYEQYF.

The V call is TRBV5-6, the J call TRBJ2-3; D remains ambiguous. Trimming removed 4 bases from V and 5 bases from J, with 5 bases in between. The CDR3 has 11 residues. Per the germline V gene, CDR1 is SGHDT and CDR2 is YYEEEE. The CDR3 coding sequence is TGTGCCAGCAGCCTGGAAGATACGCAGTATTTT. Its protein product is CASSLEDTQYF.

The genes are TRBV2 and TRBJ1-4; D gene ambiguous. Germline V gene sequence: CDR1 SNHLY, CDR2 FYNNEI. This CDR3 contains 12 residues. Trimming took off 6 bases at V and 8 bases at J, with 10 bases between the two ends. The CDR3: CASREVGEKLFF. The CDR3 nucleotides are TGTGCCAGCAGAGAGGTTGGAGAAAAACTGTTTTTT.

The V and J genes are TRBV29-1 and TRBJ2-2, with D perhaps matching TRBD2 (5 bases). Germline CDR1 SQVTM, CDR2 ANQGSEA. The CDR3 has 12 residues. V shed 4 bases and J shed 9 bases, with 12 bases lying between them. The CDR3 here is CSVASAGRELFF. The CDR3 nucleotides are TGCAGCGTTGCCAGCGCGGGCCGGGAGCTGTTTTTT.

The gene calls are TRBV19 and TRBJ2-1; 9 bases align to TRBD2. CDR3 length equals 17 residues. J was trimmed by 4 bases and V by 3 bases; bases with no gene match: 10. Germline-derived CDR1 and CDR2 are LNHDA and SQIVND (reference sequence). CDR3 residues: CASSIRGASGMYNEQFF. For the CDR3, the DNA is TGTGCCAGTAGTATCCGGGGGGCTAGCGGGATGTACAATGAGCAGTTCTTC.

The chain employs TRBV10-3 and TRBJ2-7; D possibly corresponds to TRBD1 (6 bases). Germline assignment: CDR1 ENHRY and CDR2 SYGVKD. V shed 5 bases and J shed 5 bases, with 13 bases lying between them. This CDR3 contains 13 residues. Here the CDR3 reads CAISPQGTDEQYF. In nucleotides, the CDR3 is TGTGCCATCAGTCCACAGGGTACCGACGAGCAGTACTTC.

In nucleotides, the CDR3 is TGTGCCAGCACCTCGGGGTGGAATGAAAAACTGTTTTTT. Translated, it gives CASTSGWNEKLFF. The chain has TRBV28 and TRBJ1-4; D gene unclear. The CDR3 covers 13 residues. CDR1 and CDR2 from the germline V gene are MDHEN and SYDVKM. Trimming shortened V by 7 bases and J by 5 bases, and 11 bases separated the two germline ends.

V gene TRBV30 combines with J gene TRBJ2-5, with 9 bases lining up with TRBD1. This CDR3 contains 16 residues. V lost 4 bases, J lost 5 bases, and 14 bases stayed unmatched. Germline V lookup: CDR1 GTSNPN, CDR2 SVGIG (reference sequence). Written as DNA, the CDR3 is TGTGCCTGGATCGGAATACCGACAGGGGGGTGGGAGACCCAGTACTTC. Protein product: CAWIGIPTGGWETQYF.

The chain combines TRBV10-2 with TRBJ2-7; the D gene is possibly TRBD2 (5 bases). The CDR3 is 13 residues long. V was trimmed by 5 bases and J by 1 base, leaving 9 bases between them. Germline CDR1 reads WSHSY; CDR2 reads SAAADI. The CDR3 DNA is TGCGCCAGCAGTAGCGGAAGATCCTACGAGCAGTACTTC. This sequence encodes CASSSGRSYEQYF.

The CDR3: CAWSVLSYYNEQFF. In DNA form, the CDR3 reads TGTGCCTGGAGTGTACTCTCTTACTACAATGAGCAGTTCTTC. The chain recombines TRBV30 with TRBJ2-1; D is undetermined. The CDR3 sequence is 14 residues long. Trimming removed 0 bases at V and 3 bases at J, with 9 bases between. Germline loops: CDR1 GTSNPN, CDR2 SVGIG (reference sequence).

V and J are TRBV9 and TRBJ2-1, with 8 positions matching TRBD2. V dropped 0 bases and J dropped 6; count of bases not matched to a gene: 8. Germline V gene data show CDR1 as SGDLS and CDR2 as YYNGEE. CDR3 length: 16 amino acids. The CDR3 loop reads CASSVGLGRGTNEQFF. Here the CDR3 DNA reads TGTGCCAGCAGCGTAGGACTCGGGAGGGGGACCAATGAGCAGTTCTTC.

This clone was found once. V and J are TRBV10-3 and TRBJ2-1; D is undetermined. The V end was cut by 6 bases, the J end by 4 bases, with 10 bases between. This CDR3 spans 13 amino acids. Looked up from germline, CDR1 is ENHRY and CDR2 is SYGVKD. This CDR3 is CAISLEAYNEQFF. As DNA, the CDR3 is TGTGCCATCAGCCTAGAAGCGTACAATGAGCAGTTCTTC.

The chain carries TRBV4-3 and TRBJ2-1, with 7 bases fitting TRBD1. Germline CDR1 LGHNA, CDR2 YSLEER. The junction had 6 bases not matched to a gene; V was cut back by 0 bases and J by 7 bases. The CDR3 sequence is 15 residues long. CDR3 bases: TGCGCCAGCAGCCAAGATGCGACAGGGTATAATGAGCAGTTCTTC. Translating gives CASSQDATGYNEQFF.

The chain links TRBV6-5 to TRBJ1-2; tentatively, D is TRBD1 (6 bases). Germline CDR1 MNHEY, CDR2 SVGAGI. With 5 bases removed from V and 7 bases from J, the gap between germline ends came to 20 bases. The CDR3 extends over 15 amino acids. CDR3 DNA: TGTGCCAGCAGTAATACGGTGGACAGCTACCGTGGCTACACCTTC. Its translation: CASSNTVDSYRGYTF.

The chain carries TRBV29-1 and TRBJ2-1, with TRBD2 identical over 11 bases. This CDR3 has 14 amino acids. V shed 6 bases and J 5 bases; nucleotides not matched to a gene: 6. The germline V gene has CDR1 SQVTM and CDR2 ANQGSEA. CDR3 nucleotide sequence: TGCAGCGTGATGGGACTAGCGGCACACAATGAGCAGTTCTTC. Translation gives CSVMGLAAHNEQFF.

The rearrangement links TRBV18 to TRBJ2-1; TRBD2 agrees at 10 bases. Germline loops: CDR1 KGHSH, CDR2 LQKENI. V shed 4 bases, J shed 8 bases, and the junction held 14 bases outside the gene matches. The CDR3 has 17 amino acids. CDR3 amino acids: CASSLRGASGSLHEQFF. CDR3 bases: TGTGCCAGCTCACTGCGGGGGGCTAGCGGGAGTCTCCATGAGCAGTTCTTC.

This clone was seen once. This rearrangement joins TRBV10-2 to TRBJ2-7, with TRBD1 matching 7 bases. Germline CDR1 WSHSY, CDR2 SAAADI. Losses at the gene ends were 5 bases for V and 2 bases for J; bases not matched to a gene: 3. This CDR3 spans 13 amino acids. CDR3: CASSHRGPYEQYF. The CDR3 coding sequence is TGCGCCAGCAGTCACAGGGGTCCCTACGAGCAGTACTTC.

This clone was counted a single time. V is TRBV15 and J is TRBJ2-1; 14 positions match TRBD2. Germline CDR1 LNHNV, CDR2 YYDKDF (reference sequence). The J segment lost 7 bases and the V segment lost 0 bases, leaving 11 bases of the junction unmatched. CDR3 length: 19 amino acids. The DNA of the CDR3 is TGTGCCACCAGCAGAGATCAGGGACTAGCGGGAGTTTGGGGGAATGAGCAGTTCTTC. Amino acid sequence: CATSRDQGLAGVWGNEQFF.

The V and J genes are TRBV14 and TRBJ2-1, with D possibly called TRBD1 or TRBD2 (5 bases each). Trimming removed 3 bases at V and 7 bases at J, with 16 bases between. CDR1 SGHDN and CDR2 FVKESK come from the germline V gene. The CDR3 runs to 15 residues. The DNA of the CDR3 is TGTGCCAGCAGCCAGGGGGATTCGCCTCAGAATGAGCAGTTCTTC. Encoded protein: CASSQGDSPQNEQFF.

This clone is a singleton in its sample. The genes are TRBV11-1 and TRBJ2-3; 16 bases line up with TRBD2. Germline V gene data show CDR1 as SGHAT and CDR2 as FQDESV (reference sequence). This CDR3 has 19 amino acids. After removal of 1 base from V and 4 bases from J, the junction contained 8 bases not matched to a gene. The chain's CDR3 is CASSLGSTGTSGRADTQYF. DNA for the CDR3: TGTGCCAGCAGCTTAGGCTCGACCGGGACTAGCGGGAGGGCAGATACGCAGTATTTT. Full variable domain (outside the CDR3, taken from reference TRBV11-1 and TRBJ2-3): EAEVAQSPRYKITEKSQAVAFWCDPISGHATLYWYRQILGQGPELLVQFQDESVVDDSQLPKDRFSAERLKGVDSTLKIQPAELGDSAMYLCASSLGSTGTSGRADTQYFGPGTRLTVL.

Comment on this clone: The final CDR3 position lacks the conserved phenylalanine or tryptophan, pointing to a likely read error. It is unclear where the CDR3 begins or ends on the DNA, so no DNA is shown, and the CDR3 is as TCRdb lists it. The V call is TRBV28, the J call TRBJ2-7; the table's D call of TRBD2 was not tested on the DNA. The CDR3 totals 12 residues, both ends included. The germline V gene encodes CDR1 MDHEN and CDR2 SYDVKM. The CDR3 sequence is CASSPSLAGEEL.

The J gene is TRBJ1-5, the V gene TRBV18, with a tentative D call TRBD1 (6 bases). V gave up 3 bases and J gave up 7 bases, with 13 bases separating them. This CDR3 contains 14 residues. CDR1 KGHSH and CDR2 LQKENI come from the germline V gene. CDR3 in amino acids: CASSPNTGKQPQHF. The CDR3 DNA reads TGTGCCAGCTCACCTAACACAGGGAAACAGCCCCAGCATTTT.

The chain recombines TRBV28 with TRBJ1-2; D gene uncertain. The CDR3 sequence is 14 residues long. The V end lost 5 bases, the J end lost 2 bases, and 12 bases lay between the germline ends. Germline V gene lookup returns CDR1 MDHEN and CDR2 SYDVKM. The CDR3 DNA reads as TGTGCCAGCAGTGACGGATCAAGAAACTATGGCTACACCTTC. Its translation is CASSDGSRNYGYTF.

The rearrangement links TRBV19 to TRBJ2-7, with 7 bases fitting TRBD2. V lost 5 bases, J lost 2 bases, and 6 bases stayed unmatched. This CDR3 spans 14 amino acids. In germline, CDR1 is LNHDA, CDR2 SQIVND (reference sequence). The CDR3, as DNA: TGTGCCAGTAGTTCCCGGGGAGGGACCTACGAGCAGTACTTC. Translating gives CASSSRGGTYEQYF.

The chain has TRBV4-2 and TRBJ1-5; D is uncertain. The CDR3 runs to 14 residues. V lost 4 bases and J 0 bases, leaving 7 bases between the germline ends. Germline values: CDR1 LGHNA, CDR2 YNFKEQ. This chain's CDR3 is CASSLTSSNQPQHF. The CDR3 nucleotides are TGTGCCAGCAGCCTAACCTCTAGCAATCAGCCCCAGCATTTT.

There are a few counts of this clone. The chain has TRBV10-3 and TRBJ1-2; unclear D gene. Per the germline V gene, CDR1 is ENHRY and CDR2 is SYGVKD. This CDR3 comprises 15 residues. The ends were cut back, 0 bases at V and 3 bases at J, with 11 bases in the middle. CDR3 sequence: CAISESWDFDYGYTF. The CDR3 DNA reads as TGTGCCATCAGTGAGTCGTGGGATTTCGACTATGGCTACACCTTC.

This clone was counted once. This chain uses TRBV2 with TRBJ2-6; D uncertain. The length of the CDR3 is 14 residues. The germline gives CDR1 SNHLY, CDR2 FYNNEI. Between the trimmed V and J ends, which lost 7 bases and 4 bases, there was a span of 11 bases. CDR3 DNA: TGTGCCAGCACCGACTTGAAGGGGGCCAACGTCCTGACTTTC. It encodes CASTDLKGANVLTF.

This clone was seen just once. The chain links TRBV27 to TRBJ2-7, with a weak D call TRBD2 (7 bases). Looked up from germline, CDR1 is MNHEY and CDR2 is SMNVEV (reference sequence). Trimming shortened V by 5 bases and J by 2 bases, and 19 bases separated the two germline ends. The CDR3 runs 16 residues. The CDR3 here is CASSPLGGLFPYEQYF. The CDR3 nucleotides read TGTGCCAGCAGTCCCCTCGGGGGGCTATTCCCCTACGAGCAGTACTTC.

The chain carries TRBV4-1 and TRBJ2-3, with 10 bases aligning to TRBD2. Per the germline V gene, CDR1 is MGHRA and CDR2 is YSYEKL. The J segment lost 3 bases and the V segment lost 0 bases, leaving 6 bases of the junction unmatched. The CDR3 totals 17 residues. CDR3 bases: TGCGCCAGCAGCCAAGATACTAGCGGGATCGTTACAGATACGCAGTATTTT. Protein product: CASSQDTSGIVTDTQYF.

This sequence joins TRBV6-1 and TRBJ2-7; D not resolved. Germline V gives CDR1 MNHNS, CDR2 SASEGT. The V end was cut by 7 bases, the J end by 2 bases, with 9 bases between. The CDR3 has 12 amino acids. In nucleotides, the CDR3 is TGTGCCAGCACGGGCTCGACCTACGAGCAGTACTTC. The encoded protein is CASTGSTYEQYF.